One sample yielded the 22 T cell receptor beta chains listed below, sequenced in a study of T cell clones after liver transplantation. Clones were read by immunoSEQ multiplex PCR, and TCRdb kept only the in-frame ones, dropping some. This table holds tens of thousands of clones, 71% found once. Sequences were derived from CD4+ T cells from blood, sampled before liver transplant. The receptors shown here come from a human donor who received a liver transplant.

The DNA of the CDR3 is TGCGCCAGCAGCTTGGAGCGGGGACGCACAGATACGCAGTATTTT. The encoded protein is CASSLERGRTDTQYF. The V and J genes are TRBV5-1 and TRBJ2-3; 7 bases fit TRBD2. This CDR3 is built from 15 residues. Germline loops: CDR1 SGHRS, CDR2 YFSETQ. The V and J ends lost 0 bases and 1 base, in that order; junction bases with no gene match: 2. The full variable domain, rest sourced from reference TRBV5-1 and TRBJ2-3, is KAGVTQTPRYLIKTRGQQVTLSCSPISGHRSVSWYQQTPGQGLQFLFEYFSETQRNKGNFPGRFSGRQFSNSRSEMNVSTLELGDSALYLCASSLERGRTDTQYFGPGTRLTVL.

This clone has at least ten counts. This chain's CDR3 is CASSLGDREGGYTF. The CDR3 DNA sequence: TGTGCCAGCAGCTTAGGGGACAGGGAAGGTGGCTACACCTTC. This sequence joins TRBV7-8 and TRBJ1-2; TRBD1 matches 9 bases. Unmatched junction bases numbered 4, after V lost 1 base and J lost 7 bases. CDR1 SGHVS and CDR2 FQNEAQ come from the germline V gene. The CDR3 loop spans 14 amino acids. Using reference TRBV7-8 and TRBJ1-2 for the parts outside the CDR3, the full variable domain is GAGVSQSPRYKVAKRGQDVALRCDPISGHVSLFWYQQALGQGPEFLTYFQNEAQLDKSGLPSDRFFAERPEGSVSTLKIQRTQQEDSAVYLCASSLGDREGGYTFGSGTRLTVV.

The rearrangement joins TRBV28 to TRBJ1-2; 9 bases agree with TRBD1. The CDR3 totals 16 residues. Germline-derived CDR1 and CDR2 are MDHEN and SYDVKM. V lost 0 bases to trimming and J lost 4 bases; unmatched junction nucleotides: 6. CDR3 sequence: CASSLWGRDRAYGYTF. CDR3 DNA: TGTGCCAGCAGTTTATGGGGCCGGGACAGGGCCTATGGCTACACCTTC.

The table lists this clone with a count of one. The V gene is TRBV4-1, the J gene TRBJ2-1; TRBD2 is a possible D gene (7 bases). Trimming pared 0 bases from V and 15 bases from J, leaving 15 bases between. Germline V gene data show CDR1 as MGHRA and CDR2 as YSYEKL. The CDR3 sequence is 13 residues long. CDR3 nucleotide sequence: TGCGCCAGCAGCCAAGACTACGCGGGGGCAAGGTTCTTC. It specifies CASSQDYAGARFF.

The DNA of the CDR3 is TGTGCCAGTACCCCCGCTGGGCTAGCGGGCCTCTCTGGGGCCAACGTCCTGACTTTC. It yields the protein CASTPAGLAGLSGANVLTF. The gene calls are TRBV19 and TRBJ2-6, with 8 bases identical to TRBD2. The CDR3 extends over 19 amino acids. J lost 0 bases, V lost 7 bases, and 14 bases had no gene match. Germline CDR1 LNHDA, CDR2 SQIVND (reference sequence).

The V and J genes are TRBV28 and TRBJ2-7, with 7 bases identical to TRBD2. The V and J ends lost 7 bases and 3 bases, in that order; junction bases with no gene match: 12. This CDR3 contains 15 residues. Looked up from germline, CDR1 is MDHEN and CDR2 is SYDVKM. CDR3 nucleotides: TGTGCCAGCACCCCCGGGGGGTGGCAGAGCTACGAGCAGTACTTC. Protein product: CASTPGGWQSYEQYF.

This chain joins TRBV13 and TRBJ1-6; TRBD1 matches 7 bases. The CDR3 covers 15 residues. Per the germline V gene, CDR1 is PRHDT and CDR2 is FYEKMQ (reference sequence). Losses at the gene ends were 6 bases for V and 7 bases for J; bases not matched to a gene: 9. CDR3 sequence reads: CASRLGGQLNSPLHF. CDR3 nucleotide sequence: TGTGCCAGCAGATTGGGGGGACAGCTGAATTCACCCCTCCACTTT.

J is TRBJ2-1 and V is TRBV7-3; 7 bases map to TRBD1. The germline V gene encodes CDR1 SGHTA and CDR2 FQGTGA. V dropped 5 bases and J dropped 7; count of bases not matched to a gene: 11. This CDR3 is built from 15 residues. CDR3 bases: TGTGCCAGCAGCCCGGGACAGCTTCTCTTTAATGAGCAGTTCTTC. Amino acids: CASSPGQLLFNEQFF.

This chain links TRBV2 with TRBJ2-7; tentatively, D is TRBD1 (5 bases). CDR1 and CDR2 from the germline V gene are SNHLY and FYNNEI. V was shortened by 7 bases and J by 4 bases, with 23 bases between the two germline ends. The CDR3 runs 16 residues. The CDR3 nucleotides read TGTGCCAGCACGTTAAATCGCCAGGGTCAGGTGTACGAGCAGTACTTC. Translating it yields CASTLNRQGQVYEQYF. The full variable domain, its missing parts supplied by reference TRBV2 and TRBJ2-7, is EPEVTQTPSHQVTQMGQEVILRCVPISNHLYFYWYRQILGQKVEFLVSFYNNEISEKSEIFDDQFSVERPDGSNFTLKIRSTKLEDSAMYFCASTLNRQGQVYEQYFGPGTRLTVT.

V and J are TRBV5-6 and TRBJ2-5, with a possible D match to TRBD1 (6 bases). Deletions cut 4 bases from V and 1 base from J, with 14 bases between. CDR1 and CDR2 (germline): SGHDT, YYEEEE. The CDR3 length is 15 residues. CDR3 sequence (DNA): TGTGCCAGCAGCACCTCGACAGGTCTCCAAGAGACCCAGTACTTC. This gives the protein CASSTSTGLQETQYF.

This chain uses TRBV5-4 with TRBJ1-2; 9 bases agree with TRBD1. V dropped 4 bases and J dropped 5; count of bases not matched to a gene: 9. Germline lookup yields CDR1 SGHNT and CDR2 YYREEE (reference sequence). The CDR3 runs to 15 residues. CDR3 DNA: TGTGCCAGCAGCGCCGGGACAGGGAGAGGGTATGGCTACACCTTC. Protein sequence: CASSAGTGRGYGYTF.

The chain is built from TRBV7-2 and TRBJ2-1; 7 nucleotides agree with TRBD2. Germline V gene sequence: CDR1 SGHTA, CDR2 FQGNSA. The J segment lost 5 bases and the V segment lost 5 bases, leaving 12 bases of the junction unmatched. The CDR3 consists of 16 residues. In DNA, the CDR3 is TGTGCCAGCAGCCCCGGTGGGGAGGGAGCTAACAATGAGCAGTTCTTC. It specifies CASSPGGEGANNEQFF.

Worth noting for this clone: The same CDR3 is also encoded by other DNA sequences in this sample. CDR3 in amino acids: CASSYSGGTEAFF. The CDR3 nucleotides are TGTGCCAGCAGTTACTCGGGGGGAACTGAAGCTTTCTTT. This chain uses TRBV6-5 with TRBJ1-1; possible D gene TRBD1, 5 bases. There are 13 residues in the CDR3. V was trimmed by 0 bases and J by 5 bases, leaving 7 bases between them. CDR1 and CDR2 (germline): MNHEY, SVGAGI.

The chain employs TRBV5-1 and TRBJ2-7, with 11 positions matching TRBD1. V was clipped by 2 bases and J by 7 bases; unmatched bases: 8. This CDR3 region has 15 residues. CDR1 and CDR2 from the germline V gene are SGHRS and YFSETQ. CDR3 DNA sequence: TGCGCCAGCAGCTTCTCCGGGACAGGGGGATTAGAGCAGTACTTC. Encoded protein: CASSFSGTGGLEQYF.

This rearrangement joins TRBV4-2 to TRBJ1-6; 8 nucleotides line up with TRBD1. This CDR3 spans 16 amino acids. Germline V gene lookup returns CDR1 LGHNA and CDR2 YNFKEQ. After removal of 4 bases from V and 5 bases from J, the junction contained 7 bases not matched to a gene. CDR3 coding DNA: TGTGCCAGCAGCCCTGGGACAGGCGGAAATAATTCACCCCTCCACTTT. It encodes CASSPGTGGNNSPLHF.

The chain couples TRBV5-6 to TRBJ2-1; 9 positions agree with TRBD2. The CDR3 covers 15 residues. Germline V gene data show CDR1 as SGHDT and CDR2 as YYEEEE. The V gene end was trimmed by 4 bases and the J gene end by 2 bases; junction bases not matched to a gene: 4. Here the CDR3 DNA reads TGTGCCAGCAGCGCGGCGGGGGGGCCCTACAATGAGCAGTTCTTC. The encoded protein is CASSAAGGPYNEQFF.

The V call is TRBV7-9, the J call TRBJ2-3, with 8 bases that match TRBD2. Germline V gives CDR1 SEHNR, CDR2 FQNEAQ (reference sequence). V was pared by 4 bases and J by 6 bases, with 9 bases of the junction left unmatched. The CDR3 has 15 amino acids. CDR3 amino acids: CASSWAGGLPDTQYF. The CDR3, as DNA: TGTGCCAGCAGCTGGGCGGGGGGCCTCCCCGATACGCAGTATTTT.

The V call is TRBV7-9, the J call TRBJ2-7; 9 positions agree with TRBD2. V shed 5 bases, J shed 7 bases, and the junction held 12 bases outside the gene matches. Looked up from germline, CDR1 is SEHNR and CDR2 is FQNEAQ (reference sequence). The CDR3 has 15 residues. In DNA, the CDR3 is TGTGCCAGCAGCCCCCTGGCGGGGGGGCCGGGGGAGCAGTACTTC. Its translation is CASSPLAGGPGEQYF. Complete variable domain (other parts from reference TRBV7-9 and TRBJ2-7): DTGVSQNPRHKITKRGQNVTFRCDPISEHNRLYWYRQTLGQGPEFLTYFQNEAQLEKSRLLSDRFSAERPKGSFSTLEIQRTEQGDSAMYLCASSPLAGGPGEQYFGPGTRLTVT.

The V gene is TRBV30, the J gene TRBJ2-1, with D perhaps TRBD1 (6 bases). Deletions cut 0 bases from V and 5 bases from J, with 11 bases between. The V gene's germline CDR1 is GTSNPN and CDR2 SVGIG (reference sequence). This CDR3 comprises 14 residues. The CDR3 sequence is CAWSVPGTNNEQFF. CDR3 sequence (DNA): TGTGCCTGGAGTGTACCGGGGACAAACAATGAGCAGTTCTTC.

At least ten counts were recorded for this clone. V and J are TRBV9 and TRBJ1-1; D unclear. This CDR3 contains 15 residues. Trimming removed 0 bases at V and 1 base at J, with 10 bases between. The germline V gene has CDR1 SGDLS and CDR2 YYNGEE. DNA for the CDR3: TGTGCCAGCAGCGTAGTAGATACCGGGAACACTGAAGCTTTCTTT. It translates to CASSVVDTGNTEAFF. Together with reference TRBV9 and TRBJ1-1, the CDR3 gives the full variable domain: DSGVTQTPKHLITATGQRVTLRCSPRSGDLSVYWYQQSLDQGLQFLIQYYNGEERAKGNILERFSAQQFPDLHSELNLSSLELGDSALYFCASSVVDTGNTEAFFGQGTRLTVV.

V gene TRBV2 combines with J gene TRBJ2-7; no clear D. V lost 7 bases, J lost 0 bases, and 10 bases lay in between. The CDR3 extends over 13 amino acids. Germline V lookup: CDR1 SNHLY, CDR2 FYNNEI. CDR3 loop: CASNPPVSYEQYF. CDR3 nucleotides: TGTGCCAGCAACCCACCGGTCTCCTACGAGCAGTACTTC.

This clone was recorded only once. J is TRBJ2-7 and V is TRBV4-1, with D possibly TRBD2 on 6 matching bases. The CDR3 covers 17 residues. Trimming took 0 bases from V and 2 from J, leaving 17 bases between them. Germline V gene data show CDR1 as MGHRA and CDR2 as YSYEKL. This CDR3 reads CASSQEPTSLRAYEQYF. In DNA form, the CDR3 reads TGCGCCAGCAGCCAAGAACCAACTAGCCTCAGAGCCTACGAGCAGTACTTC.